These 10 T cell receptor beta chains were sequenced from one sample in a study of shared clonotypes between healthy human individuals. The assay was immunoSEQ multiplex PCR, and TCRdb's table has in-frame clones only and misses some. This sample yields a few million clones, of which approximately 96% are seen a single time; around 0.13% belongs to the top ten. Sequenced input: naive CD4+ T cells sorted from blood. The subset was: CD45RA+ positively selected. Every receptor here comes from a man younger than 35 in good health.

V is TRBV7-9 and J is TRBJ2-7; weak D call: TRBD1 (8 bases). V was trimmed by 5 bases and J by 4 bases, leaving 15 bases between them. Germline assignment: CDR1 SEHNR and CDR2 FQNEAQ (reference sequence). The CDR3 has 14 amino acids. The CDR3 protein is CASSETGGGYEQYF. CDR3 DNA: TGTGCCAGCAGCGAAACAGGGGGAGGGTACGAGCAGTACTTC.

Regarding this clone: The same CDR3 also results from other DNA sequences found in this sample. The chain uses TRBV29-1 and TRBJ2-5, with 9 bases aligning to TRBD2. The CDR3 extends over 11 amino acids. The junction had 2 bases not matched to a gene; V was cut back by 7 bases and J by 5 bases. From germline, CDR1 is SQVTM and CDR2 ANQGSEA. Here the CDR3 DNA reads TGCAGCGCCAGCGGGGGGGAGACCCAGTACTTC. Its protein is CSASGGETQYF.

J is TRBJ2-7 and V is TRBV6-5; 10 bases match TRBD1. The CDR3 sequence is 15 residues long. Trimming removed 5 bases from V and 3 bases from J; junction bases left unmatched: 7. CDR1 is MNHEY and CDR2 is SVGAGI in the germline V gene. This CDR3 is CASSHRQGADYEQYF. The CDR3 bases are TGTGCCAGCAGTCATCGACAGGGGGCGGACTACGAGCAGTACTTC.

The chain joins TRBV11-2 to TRBJ2-1, with 13 bases matching TRBD2. Trimming at V came to 0 bases and at J to 6 bases, leaving 2 bases not matched to a gene. CDR1 and CDR2 from the germline V gene are SGHAT and FQNNGV. CDR3 length: 16 amino acids. CDR3 bases: TGTGCCAGCAGCTTAGAACTAGCGGGAGGGCCCAATGAGCAGTTCTTC. This translates into CASSLELAGGPNEQFF.

The V and J genes are TRBV7-3 and TRBJ2-5, with TRBD1 as a possible D gene (6 bases). The germline V gene encodes CDR1 SGHTA and CDR2 FQGTGA. This CDR3 is 16 amino acids long. V was cut by 2 bases and J by 1 base, with 14 bases left in between. The CDR3 region is CASSLFAGVGQETQYF. CDR3 nucleotide sequence: TGTGCCAGCAGCTTATTTGCAGGGGTGGGCCAAGAGACCCAGTACTTC.

V is TRBV2 and J is TRBJ1-6, with TRBD1 identical over 10 bases. Germline V gives CDR1 SNHLY, CDR2 FYNNEI. The CDR3 length is 14 residues. The V gene end was trimmed by 7 bases and the J gene end by 8 bases; junction bases not matched to a gene: 5. CDR3 sequence (DNA): TGTGCCAGCAAGGAGGGACAGGGGTATTCACCCCTCCACTTT. It specifies CASKEGQGYSPLHF.

The CDR3 spells CASSAQGNTNEKLFF. For the CDR3, the DNA is TGTGCCAGTAGTGCCCAGGGGAACACTAATGAAAAACTGTTTTTT. This chain links TRBV19 with TRBJ1-4; possible D gene TRBD1, 6 bases. V lost 5 bases and J lost 2, with 12 bases in between. The length of the CDR3 is 15 residues. CDR1 LNHDA and CDR2 SQIVND come from the germline V gene (reference sequence).

The V gene is TRBV29-1, the J gene TRBJ2-3; D gene uncertain. The CDR3 has 16 residues. Germline assignment: CDR1 SQVTM and CDR2 ANQGSEA. V was clipped by 4 bases and J by 2 bases, with 19 bases between them. For the CDR3, the DNA is TGCAGCGTTGTAGGCGGCAGGTTCGCCTACACAGATACGCAGTATTTT. Its translation is CSVVGGRFAYTDTQYF.

The chain couples TRBV19 to TRBJ1-1; a possible D gene is TRBD1 (5 bases). Germline CDR1 is LNHDA and CDR2 is SQIVND (reference sequence). The length of the CDR3 is 16 residues. V was shortened by 3 bases and J by 6 bases, with 20 bases between the two germline ends. CDR3 nucleotide sequence: TGTGCCAGTAGTATGGGGATGCTTATACGGGGGGCTGAAGCTTTCTTT. Protein product: CASSMGMLIRGAEAFF.

The gene calls are TRBV12-5 and TRBJ2-7; perhaps D is TRBD1 or TRBD2 (5 bases each). The V end lost 3 bases, the J end lost 3 bases, and 15 bases lay between the germline ends. CDR3 size: 15 residues. Germline lookup yields CDR1 LGHNT and CDR2 FRNRAP. The CDR3: CASGLSGTANYEQYF. CDR3 nucleotide sequence: TGTGCTAGTGGTTTATCGGGGACGGCGAACTACGAGCAGTACTTC.